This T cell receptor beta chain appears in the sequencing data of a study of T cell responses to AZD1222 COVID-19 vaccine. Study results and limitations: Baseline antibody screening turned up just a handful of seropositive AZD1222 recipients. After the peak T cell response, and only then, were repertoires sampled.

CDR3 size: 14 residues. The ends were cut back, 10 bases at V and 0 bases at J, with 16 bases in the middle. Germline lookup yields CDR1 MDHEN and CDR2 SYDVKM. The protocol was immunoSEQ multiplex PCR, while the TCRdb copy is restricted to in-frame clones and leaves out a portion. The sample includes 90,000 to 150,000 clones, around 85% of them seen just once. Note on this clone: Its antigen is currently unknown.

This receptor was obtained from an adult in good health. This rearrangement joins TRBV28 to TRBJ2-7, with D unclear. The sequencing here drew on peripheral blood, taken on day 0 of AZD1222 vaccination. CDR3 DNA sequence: TGTGCCACCAACGGGTGGATCCACTCCTACGAGCAGTACTTC. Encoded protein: CATNGWIHSYEQYF.